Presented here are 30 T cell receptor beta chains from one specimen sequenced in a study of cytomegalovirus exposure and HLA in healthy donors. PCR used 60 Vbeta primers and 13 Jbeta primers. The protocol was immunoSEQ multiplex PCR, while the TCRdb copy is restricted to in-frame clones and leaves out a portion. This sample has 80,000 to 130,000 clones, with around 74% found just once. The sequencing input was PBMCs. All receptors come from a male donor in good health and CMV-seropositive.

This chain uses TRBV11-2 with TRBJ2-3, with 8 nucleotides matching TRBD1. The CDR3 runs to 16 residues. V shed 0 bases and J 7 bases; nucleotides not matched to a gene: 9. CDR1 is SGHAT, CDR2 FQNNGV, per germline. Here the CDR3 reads CASSLDQAGGAYTQYF. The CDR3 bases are TGTGCCAGCAGCTTAGATCAGGCAGGGGGCGCCTATACGCAGTATTTT.

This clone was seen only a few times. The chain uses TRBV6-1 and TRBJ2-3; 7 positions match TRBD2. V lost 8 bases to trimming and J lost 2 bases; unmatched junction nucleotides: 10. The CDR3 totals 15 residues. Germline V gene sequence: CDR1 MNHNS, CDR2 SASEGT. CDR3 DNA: TGTGCCAGCGGGAGGGCCCCCGTTTCCACAGATACGCAGTATTTT. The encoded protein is CASGRAPVSTDTQYF.

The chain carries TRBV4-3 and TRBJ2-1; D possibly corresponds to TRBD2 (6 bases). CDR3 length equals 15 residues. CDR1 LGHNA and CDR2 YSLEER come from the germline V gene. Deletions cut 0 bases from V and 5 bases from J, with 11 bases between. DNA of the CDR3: TGCGCCAGCAGCCAAGAGCGGGACCTAAACAATGAGCAGTTCTTC. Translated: CASSQERDLNNEQFF.

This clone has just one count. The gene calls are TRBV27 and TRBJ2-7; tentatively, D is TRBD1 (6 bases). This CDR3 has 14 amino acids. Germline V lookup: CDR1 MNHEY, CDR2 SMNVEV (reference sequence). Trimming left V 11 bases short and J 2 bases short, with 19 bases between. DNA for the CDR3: TGTGCCCTTACCCAAGGGGGTAGGACCTACGAGCAGTACTTC. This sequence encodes CALTQGGRTYEQYF.

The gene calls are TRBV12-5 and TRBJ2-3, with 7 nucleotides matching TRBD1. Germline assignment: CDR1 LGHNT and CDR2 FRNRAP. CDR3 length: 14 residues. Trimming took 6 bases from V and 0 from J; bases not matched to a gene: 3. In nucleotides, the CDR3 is TGTGCTAGTGGCCAGGACAGGAGCACAGATACGCAGTATTTT. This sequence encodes CASGQDRSTDTQYF.

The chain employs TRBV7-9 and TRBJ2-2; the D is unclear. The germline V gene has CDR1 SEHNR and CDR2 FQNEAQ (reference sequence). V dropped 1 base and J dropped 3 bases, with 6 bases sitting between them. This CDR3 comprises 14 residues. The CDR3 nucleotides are TGTGCCAGCAGCTTAGAGGCGGACACCGGGGAGCTGTTTTTT. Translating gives CASSLEADTGELFF.

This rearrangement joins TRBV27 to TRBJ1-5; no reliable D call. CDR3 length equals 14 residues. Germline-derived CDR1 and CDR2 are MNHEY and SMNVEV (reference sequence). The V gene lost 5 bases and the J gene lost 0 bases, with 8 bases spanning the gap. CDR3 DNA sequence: TGTGCCAGCAGTCCCTCAGATAGCAATCAGCCCCAGCATTTT. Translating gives CASSPSDSNQPQHF.

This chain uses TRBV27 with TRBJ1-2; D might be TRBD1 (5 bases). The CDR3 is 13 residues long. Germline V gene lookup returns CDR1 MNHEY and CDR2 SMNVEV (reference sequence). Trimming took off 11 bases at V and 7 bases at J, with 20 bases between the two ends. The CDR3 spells CASGGEGVGGYTF. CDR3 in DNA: TGTGCCTCCGGGGGGGAGGGCGTCGGTGGCTACACCTTC.

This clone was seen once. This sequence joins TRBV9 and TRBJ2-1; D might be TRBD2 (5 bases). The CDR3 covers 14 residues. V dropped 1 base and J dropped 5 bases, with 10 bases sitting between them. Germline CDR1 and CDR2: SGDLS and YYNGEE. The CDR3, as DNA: TGTGCCAGCAGCGTACTGAGTAGCGACAATGAGCAGTTCTTC. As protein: CASSVLSSDNEQFF.

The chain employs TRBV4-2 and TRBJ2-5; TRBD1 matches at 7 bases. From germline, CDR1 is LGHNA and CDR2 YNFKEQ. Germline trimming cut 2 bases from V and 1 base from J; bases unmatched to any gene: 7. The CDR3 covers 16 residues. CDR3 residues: CASSQTRDSSQETQYF. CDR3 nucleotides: TGTGCCAGCAGCCAAACCCGGGACAGCTCCCAAGAGACCCAGTACTTC.

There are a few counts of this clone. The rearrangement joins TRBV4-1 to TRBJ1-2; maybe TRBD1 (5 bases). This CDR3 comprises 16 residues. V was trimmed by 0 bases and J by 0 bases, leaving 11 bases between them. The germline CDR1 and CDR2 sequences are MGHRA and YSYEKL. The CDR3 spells CASSQDVRASNYGYTF. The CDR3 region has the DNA TGCGCCAGCAGCCAAGACGTCAGGGCTTCTAACTATGGCTACACCTTC.

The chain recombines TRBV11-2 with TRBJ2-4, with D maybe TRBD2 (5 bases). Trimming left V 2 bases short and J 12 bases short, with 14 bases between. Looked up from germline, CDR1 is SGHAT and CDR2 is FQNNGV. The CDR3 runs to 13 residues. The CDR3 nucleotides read TGTGCCAGCAGCTTAATCGGAACGGGGTCTCAGTACTTC. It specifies CASSLIGTGSQYF.

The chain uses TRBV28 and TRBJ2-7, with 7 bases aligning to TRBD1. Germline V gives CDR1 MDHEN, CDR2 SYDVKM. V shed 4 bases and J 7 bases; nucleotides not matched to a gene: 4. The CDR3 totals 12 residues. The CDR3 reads CASSSPGGEQYF. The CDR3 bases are TGTGCCAGCAGTTCACCAGGGGGAGAGCAGTACTTC.

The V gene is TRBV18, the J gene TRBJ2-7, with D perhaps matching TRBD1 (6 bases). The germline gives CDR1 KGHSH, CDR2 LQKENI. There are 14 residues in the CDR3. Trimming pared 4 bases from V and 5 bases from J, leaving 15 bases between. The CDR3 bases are TGTGCCAGCTCACTTGAGACACAGGGAAACGAGCAGTACTTC. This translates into CASSLETQGNEQYF.

This CDR3 is CAISGGETADTQYF. The CDR3 region has the DNA TGTGCCATCTCGGGGGGGGAGACAGCCGATACGCAGTATTTT. The chain recombines TRBV10-3 with TRBJ2-3; TRBD2 matches at 8 bases. Germline V gene sequence: CDR1 ENHRY, CDR2 SYGVKD. This CDR3 contains 14 residues. J lost 6 bases, V lost 8 bases, and 10 bases had no gene match.

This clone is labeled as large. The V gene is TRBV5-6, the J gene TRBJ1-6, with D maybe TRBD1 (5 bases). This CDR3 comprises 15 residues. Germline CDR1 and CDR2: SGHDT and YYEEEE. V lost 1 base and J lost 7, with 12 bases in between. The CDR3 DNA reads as TGTGCCAGCAGCTTGATTAGGGGTTGGAATTCACCCCTCCACTTT. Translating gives CASSLIRGWNSPLHF.

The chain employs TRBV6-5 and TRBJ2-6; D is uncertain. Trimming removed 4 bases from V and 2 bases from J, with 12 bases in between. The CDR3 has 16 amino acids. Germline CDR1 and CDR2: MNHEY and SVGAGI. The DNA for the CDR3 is TGTGCCAGCAGTTCCCTCCGGGTTCCTGGGGCCAACGTCCTGACTTTC. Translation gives CASSSLRVPGANVLTF.

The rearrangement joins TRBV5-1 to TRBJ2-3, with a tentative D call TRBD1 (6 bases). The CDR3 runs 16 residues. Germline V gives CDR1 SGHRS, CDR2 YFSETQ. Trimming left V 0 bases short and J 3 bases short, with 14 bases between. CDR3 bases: TGCGCCAGCAGCTTGGGGGCACAGGGTCCTACAGATACGCAGTATTTT. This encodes CASSLGAQGPTDTQYF.

The CDR3 region has the DNA TGCGCCAGCAGCAAGACAGGGCCCCAAGAGACCCAGTACTTC. Its translation is CASSKTGPQETQYF. The chain carries TRBV5-1 and TRBJ2-5, with 7 bases aligning to TRBD1. CDR1 SGHRS and CDR2 YFSETQ come from the germline V gene. With 4 bases clipped from V and 1 base from J, the junction kept 4 bases outside the gene matches. The CDR3 is made up of 14 amino acids.

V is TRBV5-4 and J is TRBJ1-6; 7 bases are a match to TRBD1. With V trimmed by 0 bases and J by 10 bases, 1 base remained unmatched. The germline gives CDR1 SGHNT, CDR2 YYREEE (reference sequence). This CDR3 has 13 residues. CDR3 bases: TGTGCCAGCAGCTTGGGACAGGGCTCACCCCTCCACTTT. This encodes CASSLGQGSPLHF.

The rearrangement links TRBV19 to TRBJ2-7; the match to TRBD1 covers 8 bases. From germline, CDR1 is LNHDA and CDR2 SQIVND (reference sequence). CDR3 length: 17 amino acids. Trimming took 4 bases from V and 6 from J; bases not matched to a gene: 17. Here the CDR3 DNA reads TGTGCCAGTAGTAGGCCCGTAGGGTCGGGACAGGACTCCGAGCAGTACTTC. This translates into CASSRPVGSGQDSEQYF.

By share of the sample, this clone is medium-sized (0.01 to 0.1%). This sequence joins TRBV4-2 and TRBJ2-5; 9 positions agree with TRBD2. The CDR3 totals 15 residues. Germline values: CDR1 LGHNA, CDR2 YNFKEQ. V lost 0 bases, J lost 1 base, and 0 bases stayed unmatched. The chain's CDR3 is CASSQERGGQETQYF. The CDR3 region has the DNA TGTGCCAGCAGCCAAGAGCGGGGGGGCCAAGAGACCCAGTACTTC.

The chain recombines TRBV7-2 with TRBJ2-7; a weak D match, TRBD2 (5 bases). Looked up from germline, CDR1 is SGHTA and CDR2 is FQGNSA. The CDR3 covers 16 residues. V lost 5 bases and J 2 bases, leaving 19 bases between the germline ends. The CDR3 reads CASSVLYLGSPYEQYF. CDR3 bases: TGTGCCAGCAGCGTTCTGTACTTAGGGAGCCCCTACGAGCAGTACTTC.

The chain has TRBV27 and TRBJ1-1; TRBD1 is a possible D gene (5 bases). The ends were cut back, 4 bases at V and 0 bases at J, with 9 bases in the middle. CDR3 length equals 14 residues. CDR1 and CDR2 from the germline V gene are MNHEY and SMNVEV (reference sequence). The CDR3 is CASSSTVLNTEAFF. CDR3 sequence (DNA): TGTGCCAGCAGTTCGACAGTGCTGAACACTGAAGCTTTCTTT.

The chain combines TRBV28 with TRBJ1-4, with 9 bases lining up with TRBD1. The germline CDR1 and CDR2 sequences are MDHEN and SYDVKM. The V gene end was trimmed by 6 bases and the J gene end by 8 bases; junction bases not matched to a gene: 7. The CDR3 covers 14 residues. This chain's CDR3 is CASSSQGAREKLFF. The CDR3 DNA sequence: TGTGCCAGCAGCTCACAGGGGGCAAGAGAAAAACTGTTTTTT.

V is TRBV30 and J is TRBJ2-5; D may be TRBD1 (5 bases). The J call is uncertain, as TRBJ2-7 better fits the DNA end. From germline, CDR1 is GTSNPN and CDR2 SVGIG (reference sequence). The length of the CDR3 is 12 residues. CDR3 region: CAYLPQGYEQYF. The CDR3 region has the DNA TGTGCCTACTTACCCCAGGGTTACGAGCAGTACTTC.

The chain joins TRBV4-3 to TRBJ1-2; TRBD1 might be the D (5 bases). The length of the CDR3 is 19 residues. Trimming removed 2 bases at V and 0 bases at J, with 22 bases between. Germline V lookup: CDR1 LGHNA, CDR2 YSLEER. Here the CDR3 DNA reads TGCGCCAGCAGCCAATCAATTGTTACAGGAGACTCGTCTAACTATGGCTACACCTTC. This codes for CASSQSIVTGDSSNYGYTF.

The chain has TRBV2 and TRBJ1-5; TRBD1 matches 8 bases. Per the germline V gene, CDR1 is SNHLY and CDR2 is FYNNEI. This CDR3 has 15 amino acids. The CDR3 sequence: CGTDRYPGGDQPQHF. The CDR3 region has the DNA TGTGGAACTGATCGTTATCCAGGGGGCGATCAGCCCCAGCATTTT.

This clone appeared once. DNA of the CDR3: TGTGCCAGCAGTCCGAGCAGGTTTTGGATCTATGGCTACACCTTC. It is translated as CASSPSRFWIYGYTF. The rearrangement joins TRBV27 to TRBJ1-2; no definite D call. This CDR3 is built from 15 residues. Trimming took off 5 bases at V and 4 bases at J, with 17 bases between the two ends. From germline, CDR1 is MNHEY and CDR2 SMNVEV (reference sequence).

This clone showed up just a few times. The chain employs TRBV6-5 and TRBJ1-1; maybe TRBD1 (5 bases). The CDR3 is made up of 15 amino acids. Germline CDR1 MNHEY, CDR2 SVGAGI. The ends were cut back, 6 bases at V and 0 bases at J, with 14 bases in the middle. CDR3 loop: CASSWGAVLNTEAFF. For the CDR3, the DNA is TGTGCCAGCAGCTGGGGCGCAGTTCTGAACACTGAAGCTTTCTTT.